This TCR beta chain was recovered during a study of T cells after yellow fever vaccination. The sample holds a few counts of this clonotype. MiXCR, applied by TCRdb to the 5' RACE reads, yields one record per CDR3 protein. The data contain around 590,000 distinct CDR3 sequences, more than 9% of them singletons. Between the trimmed V and J ends, which lost 6 bases and 6 bases, there was a span of 15 bases. The germline CDR1 and CDR2 sequences are SQVTM and ANQGSEA. The CDR3 is made up of 13 amino acids. This material consisted of PBMCs, taken on the day of the yellow fever booster vaccination. The TCR was taken from a man between 25 and 39 years old who received the YFV17D yellow fever vaccine. The chain has TRBV29-1 and TRBJ1-5; D perhaps matches TRBD1 (6 bases). CDR3 residues: CSVEGVGGQPQHF. The CDR3 DNA reads TGCAGCGTGGAGGGGGTAGGCGGTCAGCCCCAGCATTTT.